This T cell receptor beta chain is from a study of blood T cell repertoires in COVID-19. Study summary: The United States, Italy and Spain supplied acute and convalescent COVID-19 samples.

Either two negative PCRs, clearance, or symptom resolution qualified Cohort 3 donors as recovered. This CDR3 is 14 amino acids long. CDR1 SGDLS and CDR2 YYNGEE come from the germline V gene. V was pared by 2 bases and J by 9 bases, with 12 bases between. Study processing details: Nucleated cell number was recorded as an estimate derived from reference gene primer amplification. Sequencing was performed with immunoSEQ multiplex PCR; in TCRdb, only in-frame clones are kept and a portion is missing. The V and J calls and clone size are taken from that table; D and trimming were inferred from the DNA. The sample records 180,000 or so clones, 84% being singletons.

Sequencing input: PBMCs or T cells enriched from blood (not recorded which). This chain uses TRBV9 with TRBJ1-6; no firm D call. This receptor was taken from a man between 40 and 49 years old who had recovered from COVID-19. CDR3 loop: CASSVASASSPLHF. As DNA, the CDR3 is TGTGCCAGCAGCGTGGCTAGCGCAAGTTCACCCCTCCACTTT.